Presented here are 26 T cell receptor beta chains from one specimen sequenced in a study of T-cell reconstitution after alpha-beta-depleted transplantation in children. Preparation of the TCRbeta library involved a method that used unique molecular identifiers. Using its own MiXCR run on the PCR reads, TCRdb lists one record per CDR3 protein. The repertoire holds approximately 230,000 distinct CDR3 sequences, with around 25% as singletons. Sequencing was performed on PBMCs, mostly from graft donor cells, taken 360 days after TCRalphabeta/CD19-depleted stem cell transplant. The receptor set was obtained from a female patient aged 2-10 years who had a stem cell transplant for congenital amegakaryocytic thrombocytopenia, so the T cells may come from the graft donor.

The table lists this clonotype with a few counts. The genes are TRBV3-1 and TRBJ2-7, with D uncertain. The CDR3 has 11 residues. Per the germline V gene, CDR1 is LGHDT and CDR2 is YNNKEL (reference sequence). The ends were cut back, 5 bases at V and 3 bases at J, with 5 bases in the middle. CDR3 sequence reads: CASSDHYEQYF. For the CDR3, the DNA is TGTGCCAGCAGCGACCACTACGAGCAGTACTTC.

The chain has TRBV20-1 and TRBJ2-3, with 10 positions matching TRBD2. The V and J ends lost 2 bases and 0 bases, in that order; junction bases with no gene match: 2. CDR3 length: 15 residues. Germline loops: CDR1 DFQATT, CDR2 SNEGSKA (reference sequence). CDR3 sequence reads: CSARLAGVSTDTQYF. CDR3 coding DNA: TGCAGTGCTAGACTAGCGGGGGTTAGCACAGATACGCAGTATTTT.

V usage is TRBV12-3 or TRBV12-4 and J usage is TRBJ2-7, with no clear D. The CDR3 extends over 16 amino acids. V lost 1 base, J lost 0 bases, and 13 bases lay in between. CDR3 in DNA: TGTGCCAGCAGTTTAGGGCGTCGGCTCCACTCCTACGAGCAGTACTTC. Translating gives CASSLGRRLHSYEQYF.

The V call is TRBV29-1, the J call TRBJ2-1; 9 bases are a match to TRBD2. The J segment lost 6 bases and the V segment lost 6 bases, leaving 9 bases of the junction unmatched. The CDR3 covers 14 residues. Germline V gene lookup returns CDR1 SQVTM and CDR2 ANQGSEA. CDR3 nucleotides: TGCAGCGTAGATATAGCGGGAGTGGGCAATGAGCAGTTCTTC. The encoded protein is CSVDIAGVGNEQFF.

V gene TRBV2 combines with J gene TRBJ2-1; 9 bases line up with TRBD2. J gave up 5 bases and V 8 bases, and 4 bases lay outside the gene matches. The V gene's germline CDR1 is SNHLY and CDR2 FYNNEI. The CDR3 covers 13 residues. The CDR3, as DNA: TGTGCCAGCGGCCTAGCGGGGAACAATGAGCAGTTCTTC. Amino acid sequence: CASGLAGNNEQFF. Full variable domain (missing parts from reference TRBV2 and TRBJ2-1): EPEVTQTPSHQVTQMGQEVILRCVPISNHLYFYWYRQILGQKVEFLVSFYNNEISEKSEIFDDQFSVERPDGSNFTLKIRSTKLEDSAMYFCASGLAGNNEQFFGPGTRLTVL.

This clonotype was observed a few times. CDR3 protein: CASSAGQIRDEQYF. The CDR3 region has the DNA TGCGCCAGCAGCGCGGGACAGATCCGGGACGAGCAGTACTTC. The chain joins TRBV5-1 to TRBJ2-7; the D gene is possibly TRBD1 (7 bases). Trimming left V 4 bases short and J 5 bases short, with 16 bases between. This CDR3 is built from 14 residues. Germline V gives CDR1 SGHRS, CDR2 YFSETQ.

This clonotype has more than one count but fewer than ten. The chain has TRBV28 and TRBJ1-5; 10 bases fit TRBD1. Germline trimming cut 4 bases from V and 7 bases from J; bases unmatched to any gene: 10. CDR1 and CDR2 (germline): MDHEN, SYDVKM. The CDR3 covers 16 residues. The CDR3 coding sequence is TGTGCCAGCAGTTGGCAATTGACAGGGGGCGGACAGCCCCAGCATTTT. Protein sequence: CASSWQLTGGGQPQHF.

This chain connects TRBV11-1 to TRBJ2-3; D call uncertain. V gave up 5 bases and J gave up 3 bases, with 15 bases separating them. The CDR3 is 15 amino acids. Germline CDR1 reads SGHAT; CDR2 reads FQDESV (reference sequence). CDR3 DNA sequence: TGTGCCAGCAGCCCCCACGGAGAGATTACAGATACGCAGTATTTT. It codes for CASSPHGEITDTQYF.

This clonotype was observed a handful of times. The rearrangement joins TRBV21-1 to TRBJ1-1; no check of the table's D call, TRBD1, against the DNA was made. TRBV21-1 is a recognized pseudogene. The length of the CDR3 is 17 residues. The CDR3 DNA is TGTGCCAGCAGCAAAGCGCTTTGGGACACCATGAACACTGAAGCTTTCTTT. Amino acids: CASSKALWDTMNTEAFF.

This clonotype was counted between two and nine times. This chain links TRBV4-1 with TRBJ1-5, with a weak D call TRBD1 (5 bases). The CDR3 sequence is 16 residues long. CDR1 is MGHRA, CDR2 YSYEKL, per germline. The V end lost 0 bases, the J end lost 7 bases, and 16 bases lay between the germline ends. CDR3 DNA sequence: TGCGCCAGCAGCCAAGAGTTAATAGGGGTTAGCCAGCCCCAGCATTTT. Translating gives CASSQELIGVSQPQHF.

The table lists this clonotype with a few counts. The chain recombines TRBV12-3 or TRBV12-4 with TRBJ2-7, with 11 bases lining up with TRBD2. CDR3 length: 15 amino acids. The V and J ends lost 6 bases and 3 bases, in that order; junction bases with no gene match: 7. CDR3 residues: CASRTSGTPFYEQYF. The CDR3 DNA reads as TGTGCCAGCAGGACTAGCGGGACACCATTCTACGAGCAGTACTTC.

This clonotype was counted only a few times. The chain has TRBV25-1 and TRBJ2-1, with D possibly TRBD2 on 6 matching bases. Germline V gene lookup returns CDR1 MGHDK and CDR2 SYGVNS. CDR3 length equals 18 residues. V was pared by 3 bases and J by 3 bases, with 21 bases between. The CDR3 region has the DNA TGTGCCAGCAGTGAGACAGAAACCCGGAGGGTGGGCTACAATGAGCAGTTCTTC. Amino acid sequence: CASSETETRRVGYNEQFF. Combining the CDR3 with reference TRBV25-1 and TRBJ2-1 gives the whole variable domain EADIYQTPRYLVIGTGKKITLECSQTMGHDKMYWYQQDPGMELHLIHYSYGVNSTEKGDLSSESTVSRIRTEHFPLTLESARPSHTSQYLCASSETETRRVGYNEQFFGPGTRLTVL.

J is TRBJ2-1 and V is TRBV10-3; either TRBD1 or TRBD2 may supply D (5 bases each). Germline assignment: CDR1 ENHRY and CDR2 SYGVKD. V was cut by 0 bases and J by 12 bases, with 18 bases left in between. This CDR3 comprises 15 residues. CDR3: CAISESLARGVRQFF. The CDR3 DNA reads TGTGCCATCAGTGAGTCGTTGGCTAGAGGGGTGCGGCAGTTCTTC.

V gene TRBV28 combines with J gene TRBJ1-2; no clear D. Trimming shortened V by 5 bases and J by 0 bases, and 19 bases separated the two germline ends. In germline, CDR1 is MDHEN, CDR2 SYDVKM. This CDR3 contains 17 residues. CDR3 nucleotides: TGTGCCAGCAGTCAATACAAGGATCCTTCAGCTAACTATGGCTACACCTTC. It is translated as CASSQYKDPSANYGYTF.

The rearrangement uses TRBV12-3 or TRBV12-4 and TRBJ2-6, with a tentative D call TRBD1 (5 bases). V was clipped by 7 bases and J by 2 bases, with 15 bases between them. The CDR3 consists of 16 residues. DNA for the CDR3: TGTGCCAGCACAGAGCAGGGCCCCGCTGGGGCCAACGTCCTGACTTTC. Amino acid sequence: CASTEQGPAGANVLTF.

The chain links TRBV6-1 to TRBJ2-1, with D possibly matching TRBD1 (6 bases). The V gene's germline CDR1 is MNHNS and CDR2 SASEGT. The CDR3 is made up of 13 amino acids. V was trimmed by 6 bases and J by 5 bases, leaving 11 bases between them. This CDR3 reads CASRLNRDNEQFF. CDR3 nucleotides: TGTGCCAGCAGGCTAAACAGGGACAATGAGCAGTTCTTC.

This clonotype was seen a few times. This chain connects TRBV5-1 to TRBJ2-2; D remains ambiguous. Germline CDR1 reads SGHRS; CDR2 reads YFSETQ. The CDR3 length is 17 residues. V lost 0 bases and J lost 5, with 17 bases in between. The CDR3 reads CASSLASGVGGTGELFF. DNA for the CDR3: TGCGCCAGCAGCTTGGCCTCGGGCGTAGGCGGTACCGGGGAGCTGTTTTTT.

This clonotype was recorded many times. The J gene is TRBJ2-1, the V gene TRBV24-1, with TRBD1 as a possible D gene (5 bases). The germline V gene has CDR1 KGHDR and CDR2 SFDVKD. Trimming shortened V by 4 bases and J by 0 bases, and 15 bases separated the two germline ends. This CDR3 spans 17 amino acids. The chain's CDR3 is CATSEVGHLSSYNEQFF. The CDR3 nucleotides read TGTGCCACCAGTGAGGTCGGACACTTGAGCTCCTACAATGAGCAGTTCTTC.

This clonotype has more than one count but fewer than ten. This chain links TRBV10-3 with TRBJ2-3; D is perhaps TRBD1 or TRBD2 (7 bases each). Per the germline V gene, CDR1 is ENHRY and CDR2 is SYGVKD. This CDR3 spans 18 amino acids. V was cut by 5 bases and J by 0 bases, with 21 bases left in between. CDR3 sequence: CAISSGPGGEKSTDTQYF. DNA for the CDR3: TGTGCCATCAGTTCCGGCCCAGGGGGGGAGAAGAGCACAGATACGCAGTATTTT.

This clonotype was seen ten or more times. The chain carries TRBV25-1 and TRBJ2-1, with a tentative D call TRBD2 (6 bases). Germline values: CDR1 MGHDK, CDR2 SYGVNS. This CDR3 has 14 residues. Trimming removed 4 bases from V and 1 base from J, with 8 bases in between. Here the CDR3 reads CASSAGRSYNEQFF. The CDR3 nucleotides are TGTGCCAGCAGTGCGGGGAGGTCCTACAATGAGCAGTTCTTC.

The chain combines TRBV5-1 with TRBJ2-1; tentative D call: TRBD2 (5 bases). This CDR3 spans 11 amino acids. The V end lost 5 bases, the J end lost 8 bases, and 8 bases lay between the germline ends. CDR1 and CDR2 from the germline V gene are SGHRS and YFSETQ. CDR3: CASSRRDEQFF. The CDR3 nucleotides read TGCGCCAGCAGTCGGCGGGATGAGCAGTTCTTC.

J is TRBJ2-7 and V is TRBV28, with D possibly being TRBD1 or TRBD2 (6 bases each). This CDR3 is 16 amino acids long. From germline, CDR1 is MDHEN and CDR2 SYDVKM. The V end lost 7 bases, the J end lost 2 bases, and 21 bases lay between the germline ends. The CDR3 nucleotides are TGTGCCAGCACCCCGGGGACATTGGGGGGCGCCTACGAGCAGTACTTC. It yields the protein CASTPGTLGGAYEQYF.

This clonotype was counted between two and nine times. The chain recombines TRBV6-5 with TRBJ2-2; tentative D call: TRBD2 (6 bases). The CDR3 totals 17 residues. V was cut by 4 bases and J by 3 bases, with 18 bases left in between. Germline V gene sequence: CDR1 MNHEY, CDR2 SVGAGI. The chain's CDR3 is CASSSNPGGIDTGELFF. For the CDR3, the DNA is TGTGCCAGCAGTTCCAATCCTGGGGGGATTGACACCGGGGAGCTGTTTTTT.

This clonotype was counted a few times. The chain has TRBV29-1 and TRBJ1-1; no clear D. The CDR3 extends over 13 amino acids. Germline loops: CDR1 SQVTM, CDR2 ANQGSEA. Trimming took 3 bases from V and 4 from J, leaving 12 bases between them. The CDR3: CSVEGNWGTEAFF. The DNA for the CDR3 is TGCAGCGTTGAGGGGAATTGGGGCACTGAAGCTTTCTTT.

This clonotype was counted between two and nine times. V usage is TRBV7-2 and J usage is TRBJ2-3; D uncertain. The germline V gene has CDR1 SGHTA and CDR2 FQGNSA. V was shortened by 5 bases and J by 2 bases, with 14 bases between the two germline ends. The CDR3 totals 15 residues. The CDR3 here is CASSLDDSSTDTQYF. CDR3 coding DNA: TGTGCCAGCAGCCTCGACGACTCCTCCACAGATACGCAGTATTTT.

This chain links TRBV15 with TRBJ2-5; D gene uncertain. Germline values: CDR1 LNHNV, CDR2 YYDKDF (reference sequence). This CDR3 spans 12 amino acids. Trimming removed 5 bases from V and 5 bases from J, with 9 bases in between. As DNA, the CDR3 is TGTGCCACCAGCTATAATGCGGAGACCCAGTACTTC. This translates into CATSYNAETQYF.